This passage covers 20 T cell receptor beta chains from one sample sequenced in a study of blood T cell repertoires in COVID-19. The protocol was immunoSEQ multiplex PCR, while the TCRdb copy is restricted to in-frame clones and leaves out a portion. The sample gives around 200,000 clones, approximately 85% of which show up once; about 4.9% is in the top ten. The specimen was peripheral blood. The receptors originated from a woman aged 80 or over with acute or convalescent COVID-19.

This clone was detected a few times. V and J are TRBV7-2 and TRBJ1-2, with D maybe TRBD1 (6 bases). The CDR3 extends over 15 amino acids. Trimming took off 1 base at V and 4 bases at J, with 13 bases between the two ends. Germline V CDR1 and CDR2: SGHTA, FQGNSA. CDR3 in amino acids: CASSLGARGGYGYTF. The CDR3 DNA sequence: TGTGCCAGCAGCTTAGGAGCGAGGGGGGGCTATGGCTACACCTTC.

This sequence joins TRBV7-2 and TRBJ2-3; D ambiguous. There are 14 residues in the CDR3. Germline-derived CDR1 and CDR2 are SGHTA and FQGNSA. V was pared by 5 bases and J by 1 base, with 10 bases between. The CDR3 sequence: CASSARRGTDTQYF. The DNA of the CDR3 is TGTGCCAGCAGCGCCAGACGGGGCACAGATACGCAGTATTTT.

The V call is TRBV2, the J call TRBJ2-2, with 11 bases fitting TRBD1. Germline V lookup: CDR1 SNHLY, CDR2 FYNNEI. The CDR3 spans 16 residues. The junction had 5 bases not matched to a gene; V was cut back by 6 bases and J by 2 bases. The CDR3 DNA is TGTGCCAGCAGCCAGGGACAGGGGGGAAACACCGGGGAGCTGTTTTTT. Its protein is CASSQGQGGNTGELFF.

The chain has TRBV6-6 and TRBJ1-3; weak D call: TRBD1 (5 bases). V was pared by 5 bases and J by 3 bases, with 14 bases between. The CDR3 consists of 15 residues. Germline V lookup: CDR1 MNHNY, CDR2 SVGAGI (reference sequence). CDR3 sequence: CASSARAPFGNTIYF. DNA for the CDR3: TGTGCCAGCAGTGCCAGGGCCCCTTTTGGAAACACCATATATTTT.

The gene calls are TRBV5-4 and TRBJ2-2; D ambiguous. The germline V and J ends were trimmed by 7 bases and 1 base, with 8 bases remaining between them. The germline CDR1 and CDR2 sequences are SGHNT and YYREEE (reference sequence). The CDR3 loop spans 13 amino acids. CDR3 DNA sequence: TGTGCCAGCTACCAACAGAACACCGGGGAGCTGTTTTTT. This translates into CASYQQNTGELFF.

This rearrangement joins TRBV19 to TRBJ1-1; weak D call: TRBD1 (6 bases). Trimming shortened V by 6 bases and J by 1 base, and 15 bases separated the two germline ends. CDR3 size: 15 residues. Germline V gene sequence: CDR1 LNHDA, CDR2 SQIVND (reference sequence). CDR3 sequence reads: CASRKNGQRNTEAFF. The CDR3 DNA sequence: TGTGCCAGTAGAAAGAATGGACAGAGGAACACTGAAGCTTTCTTT.

Comments on this clone: A much larger clone sits a single nucleotide away, making a read error possible. V usage is TRBV7-8 and J usage is TRBJ1-1, with 8 bases that match TRBD1. This CDR3 has 17 residues. CDR1 is SGHVS, CDR2 FQNEAQ, per germline. CDR3: CANSLGRTGILNTEAFF. DNA of the CDR3: TGTGCCAACAGCTTAGGCCGGACAGGGATATTGAACACTGAAGCTTTCTTT.

This clone was recorded only once. This rearrangement joins TRBV4-3 to TRBJ2-5; 9 bases fit TRBD1. Germline CDR1 is LGHNA and CDR2 is YSLEER. The CDR3 contains 14 residues. The trim removed 0 bases at V and 5 bases at J, leaving 1 base unmatched. The CDR3 DNA is TGCGCCAGCAGCCAAGAGACAGGGGGTGAGACCCAGTACTTC. Amino acids: CASSQETGGETQYF.

This chain connects TRBV11-3 to TRBJ1-1, with D perhaps TRBD1 (6 bases). Germline V gene sequence: CDR1 SGHNT, CDR2 YENEEA. The CDR3 totals 14 residues. V gave up 1 base and J gave up 3 bases, with 9 bases separating them. CDR3: CASSLGAGDTEAFF. The DNA of the CDR3 is TGTGCCAGCAGCTTAGGCGCAGGGGACACTGAAGCTTTCTTT.

V and J are TRBV7-6 and TRBJ1-3; D unclear. Looked up from germline, CDR1 is SGHVS and CDR2 is FNYEAQ. V dropped 4 bases and J dropped 4 bases, with 26 bases sitting between them. The CDR3 has 19 amino acids. The CDR3 loop reads CASSSPFRSGRVSGNTIYF. DNA of the CDR3: TGTGCCAGCAGCTCTCCTTTTCGCTCGGGGAGAGTGTCCGGAAACACCATATATTTT. Looking up the rest from reference TRBV7-6 and TRBJ1-3 gives the full variable domain: GAGVSQSPRYKVTKRGQDVALRCDPISGHVSLYWYRQALGQGPEFLTYFNYEAQQDKSGLPNDRFSAERPEGSISTLTIQRTEQRDSAMYRCASSSPFRSGRVSGNTIYFGEGSWLTVV.

J is TRBJ2-7 and V is TRBV4-2; 9 positions match TRBD2. After removal of 2 bases from V and 5 bases from J, the junction contained 13 bases not matched to a gene. CDR1 is LGHNA, CDR2 YNFKEQ, per germline. CDR3 length: 17 residues. CDR3 bases: TGTGCCAGCAGCCAATTTGTTCAAGCGGGAGGCCCACACGAGCAGTACTTC. Translated, it gives CASSQFVQAGGPHEQYF.

V usage is TRBV11-2 and J usage is TRBJ2-5; 7 bases fit TRBD1. Trimming cost V 3 bases and J 2 bases; bases outside gene matches: 3. This CDR3 has 14 amino acids. Germline CDR1 and CDR2: SGHAT and FQNNGV. DNA of the CDR3: TGTGCCAGCAGCTTTATGACAGGGCAAGAGACCCAGTACTTC. Encoded protein: CASSFMTGQETQYF.

The V and J genes are TRBV2 and TRBJ2-1; D may be TRBD1 (6 bases). Germline values: CDR1 SNHLY, CDR2 FYNNEI. Trimming stripped 8 bases from V and 7 bases from J, with 18 bases between. The CDR3 is made up of 14 amino acids. This chain's CDR3 is CASEMTQGWNEQFF. CDR3 sequence (DNA): TGTGCCAGCGAAATGACACAGGGTTGGAATGAGCAGTTCTTC.

For this clone: Relative to the germline gene, one junction end is altered; a read error may explain this. The chain links TRBV14 to TRBJ2-5; D is unclear. Germline V gene lookup returns CDR1 SGHDN and CDR2 FVKESK. This CDR3 has 15 amino acids. The DNA of the CDR3 is TGTGCCAGCAGTCAAGGATTAGCTCAGCAAGAGACCCAGTACTTC. Residues: CASSQGLAQQETQYF.

The chain combines TRBV28 with TRBJ1-4; possible D gene TRBD1, 6 bases. Germline CDR1 is MDHEN and CDR2 is SYDVKM. V was trimmed by 5 bases and J by 6 bases, leaving 19 bases between them. This CDR3 contains 16 residues. CDR3 DNA sequence: TGTGCCAGCAGTCCGTCAGGGGCCCGGCTATATGAAAAACTGTTTTTT. Translating gives CASSPSGARLYEKLFF.

The rearrangement uses TRBV28 and TRBJ1-1, with D perhaps TRBD1 (6 bases). The CDR3 runs 13 residues. Germline V gene data show CDR1 as MDHEN and CDR2 as SYDVKM. The V gene lost 7 bases and the J gene lost 4 bases, with 13 bases spanning the gap. CDR3 sequence (DNA): TGTGCCAGCAACAGGGCCGTGGGCACTGAAGCTTTCTTT. It codes for CASNRAVGTEAFF.

This clone was seen a handful of times. The rearrangement links TRBV6-1 to TRBJ2-7; D unclear. Trimming removed 1 base from V and 3 bases from J, with 4 bases in between. The CDR3 runs 12 residues. Germline values: CDR1 MNHNS, CDR2 SASEGT. This CDR3 reads CASSEVNYEQYF. DNA of the CDR3: TGTGCCAGCAGTGAAGTAAACTACGAGCAGTACTTC.

The table lists this clone with a count of one. The V call is TRBV11-2, the J call TRBJ2-1; D unresolved. Germline V gives CDR1 SGHAT, CDR2 FQNNGV. V shed 2 bases and J shed 0 bases, with 11 bases lying between them. The CDR3 totals 16 residues. As DNA, the CDR3 is TGTGCCAGCAGCTTATTGTCCCCGAGCTCCTACAATGAGCAGTTCTTC. Translated: CASSLLSPSSYNEQFF.

This sequence joins TRBV7-9 and TRBJ2-1; D remains ambiguous. V shed 1 base and J shed 3 bases, with 4 bases lying between them. The germline gives CDR1 SEHNR, CDR2 FQNEAQ (reference sequence). The CDR3 length is 13 residues. The CDR3 loop reads CASSLGSYNEQFF. CDR3 coding DNA: TGTGCCAGCAGCTTAGGGAGCTACAATGAGCAGTTCTTC. The complete variable domain, with remaining parts taken from reference TRBV7-9 and TRBJ2-1, reads DTGVSQNPRHKITKRGQNVTFRCDPISEHNRLYWYRQTLGQGPEFLTYFQNEAQLEKSRLLSDRFSAERPKGSFSTLEIQRTEQGDSAMYLCASSLGSYNEQFFGPGTRLTVL.

The J gene is TRBJ1-4, the V gene TRBV2; D gene unclear. Trimming removed 2 bases at V and 7 bases at J, with 8 bases between. The CDR3 has 13 residues. Germline CDR1 SNHLY, CDR2 FYNNEI. The CDR3 loop is CASSELEGEKLFF. The CDR3 coding sequence is TGTGCCAGCAGTGAATTGGAGGGTGAAAAACTGTTTTTT. The full variable domain, completed using reference TRBV2 and TRBJ1-4, is EPEVTQTPSHQVTQMGQEVILRCVPISNHLYFYWYRQILGQKVEFLVSFYNNEISEKSEIFDDQFSVERPDGSNFTLKIRSTKLEDSAMYFCASSELEGEKLFFGSGTQLSVL.